The rows below give T cell receptor beta chains drawn from one sample of a study of response to subunit inactivated influenza vaccine. TCRdb re-analysed the RT-PCR reads in MiXCR, keeping a single row per CDR3 protein. The sample holds hundreds of thousands of distinct CDR3 sequences, 6% to 9% seen once. The specimen comprised PBMCs from blood, sampled less than 25 months after vaccination. These receptors were obtained from a man between 45 and 75 years old who received an inactivated influenza vaccine. The CDR3 runs from the conserved cysteine through the conserved F or W. The order of the fields is D gene, V gene, J gene, clone size, CDR3 protein, CDR3 DNA. A D gene is named only where the DNA matches it firmly. The size field is filled for only some rows; it gives once, few, many or a size class.

d_call: TRBD2
v_call: TRBV11-3
j_call: TRBJ2-1
clone_size: few
cdr3_aa: CASSLEGTRGYNEQFF
cdr3_nt: TGTGCCAGCAGCTTAGAAGGGACTAGAGGATACAATGAGCAGTTCTTC

d_call: TRBD2
v_call: TRBV27
j_call: TRBJ2-7
clone_size: many
cdr3_aa: CASRGLAGDYEQYF
cdr3_nt: TGTGCCAGCAGGGGACTAGCGGGGGACTACGAGCAGTACTTC

d_call: .
v_call: TRBV3-1
j_call: TRBJ2-1
clone_size: few
cdr3_aa: CASSQGVSSSNEQFF
cdr3_nt: TGTGCCAGCAGCCAAGGGGTTAGTTCCAGCAATGAGCAGTTCTTC

d_call: TRBD1
v_call: TRBV9
j_call: TRBJ1-4
clone_size: few
cdr3_aa: CASSATGGMGKLFF
cdr3_nt: TGTGCCAGCAGCGCTACAGGGGGTATGGGTAAACTGTTTTTT

d_call: .
v_call: TRBV4-3
j_call: TRBJ2-7
clone_size: .
cdr3_aa: CASSQAADGFGEQYF
cdr3_nt: TGCGCCAGCAGCCAAGCAGCAGACGGGTTTGGGGAGCAGTACTTC

d_call: .
v_call: TRBV19
j_call: TRBJ2-2
clone_size: once
cdr3_aa: CASSIIIGELFF
cdr3_nt: TGTGCCAGTAGTATCATAATCGGGGAGCTGTTTTTT

d_call: .
v_call: TRBV9
j_call: TRBJ1-1
clone_size: few
cdr3_aa: CASSVGLQDGSEVFF
cdr3_nt: TGTGCCAGCAGCGTAGGATTACAGGACGGCTCTGAAGTTTTCTTT

d_call: .
v_call: TRBV4-3
j_call: TRBJ2-1
clone_size: many
cdr3_aa: CASSQEWSLRSSSYNEQFF
cdr3_nt: TGCGCCAGCAGCCAAGAGTGGTCCCTCCGCAGCTCCTCCTACAATGAGCAGTTCTTC

d_call: TRBD1
v_call: TRBV7-2
j_call: TRBJ1-6
clone_size: .
cdr3_aa: CASSLGGTGNSPLHF
cdr3_nt: TGTGCCAGCAGCTTAGGTGGGACAGGGAATTCACCCCTCCACTTT

d_call: .
v_call: TRBV5-6
j_call: TRBJ2-5
clone_size: .
cdr3_aa: CASSFVRVRETQYF
cdr3_nt: TGTGCCAGCAGCTTCGTCCGGGTGAGAGAGACCCAGTACTTC

d_call: TRBD1
v_call: TRBV20-1
j_call: TRBJ1-2
clone_size: few
cdr3_aa: CSAHMDRAGGYTF
cdr3_nt: TGCAGTGCCCACATGGACAGGGCGGGCGGCTACACCTTC

d_call: .
v_call: TRBV3-1
j_call: TRBJ2-7
clone_size: many
cdr3_aa: CASSQEGRNYEQYF
cdr3_nt: TGTGCCAGCAGCCAAGAAGGGCGGAACTACGAGCAGTACTTC